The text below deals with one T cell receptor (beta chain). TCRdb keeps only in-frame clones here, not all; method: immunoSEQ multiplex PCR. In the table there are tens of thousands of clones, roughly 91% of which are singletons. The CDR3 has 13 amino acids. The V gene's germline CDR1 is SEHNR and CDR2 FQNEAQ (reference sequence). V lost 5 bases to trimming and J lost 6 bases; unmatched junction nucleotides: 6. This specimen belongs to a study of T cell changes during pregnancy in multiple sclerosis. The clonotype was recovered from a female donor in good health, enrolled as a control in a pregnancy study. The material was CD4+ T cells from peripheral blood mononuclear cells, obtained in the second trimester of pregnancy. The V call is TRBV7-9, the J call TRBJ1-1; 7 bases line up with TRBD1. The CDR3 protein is CASSPTGVPEAFF. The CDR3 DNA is TGTGCCAGCAGCCCTACAGGGGTACCTGAAGCTTTCTTT.